The entry below describes one T cell receptor beta chain. CDR3 size: 14 residues. Germline lookup yields CDR1 SGHNT and CDR2 YYREEE (reference sequence). V was pared by 3 bases and J by 0 bases, with 10 bases between. The data derive from a study of blood T cell repertoires in COVID-19. In the study overall: COVID-19 samples from acute and convalescent phases originated in the United States, Italy and Spain. PBMCs, B-cell-depleted T cells, or T cells provided the cDNA or gDNA that made up the material.

Original handling: Cell counts per sample came from amplifying reference gene primers. TCRdb keeps only in-frame clones here, not all; method: immunoSEQ multiplex PCR. V, J and clone size are taken as reported in that table, and D and trimming were inferred from the DNA itself. The sample has nearly 100,000 clones; 70% to 85% are singletons. The sequence came from an older man with acute or convalescent COVID-19. The genes are TRBV5-4 and TRBJ2-7; D uncertain. The sequenced material came from peripheral blood. The CDR3 nucleotides are TGTGCCAGCAGCTCACCGGAGAGCTCCTACGAGCAGTACTTC. Amino acid sequence: CASSSPESSYEQYF.